Below, 7 T cell receptor beta chains from the same sample are listed, as sequenced in a study of cytomegalovirus exposure and HLA in healthy donors. The primer mix had 60 Vbeta and 13 Jbeta primers. TCRdb keeps only in-frame clones here, not all; method: immunoSEQ multiplex PCR. The data show about 130,000 clones, with roughly 74% seen just once and under 8.5% held by the top ten. The material sequenced was PBMCs. These receptors originate from a male donor in good health and CMV-seronegative.

The sample holds one count of this clone. V usage is TRBV19 and J usage is TRBJ1-5; TRBD1 might be the D (6 bases). The CDR3 has 16 residues. Germline V gives CDR1 LNHDA, CDR2 SQIVND (reference sequence). The V end lost 4 bases, the J end lost 6 bases, and 19 bases lay between the germline ends. The CDR3 reads CASSNSRGGSGQPQHF. The CDR3 region has the DNA TGTGCCAGTAGTAATAGTCGGGGGGGCTCCGGTCAGCCCCAGCATTTT.

This clone was counted a single time. V is TRBV6-4 and J is TRBJ2-7; D is undetermined. V gave up 7 bases and J gave up 3 bases, with 13 bases separating them. The CDR3 consists of 13 residues. Germline V CDR1 and CDR2: MRHNA, SNTAGT. In nucleotides, the CDR3 is TGTGCCAGCACCGCGACAAAGAACTACGAGCAGTACTTC. Translating gives CASTATKNYEQYF.

The chain joins TRBV4-3 to TRBJ2-7; D is unresolved. Trimming stripped 0 bases from V and 1 base from J, with 10 bases between. This CDR3 is 15 amino acids long. Germline CDR1 is LGHNA and CDR2 is YSLEER. The DNA for the CDR3 is TGCGCCAGCAGCCAAGATTTGGCGGCTTCCTACGAGCAGTACTTC. Its protein is CASSQDLAASYEQYF.

The rearrangement links TRBV6-1 to TRBJ1-6; 10 nucleotides agree with TRBD1. Germline V gene sequence: CDR1 MNHNS, CDR2 SASEGT. This CDR3 comprises 14 residues. V lost 7 bases to trimming and J lost 10 bases; unmatched junction nucleotides: 7. CDR3 in DNA: TGTGCCAGCACCAGACAGGGGGCGAAGTCACCCCTCCACTTT. It specifies CASTRQGAKSPLHF.

The chain carries TRBV6-1 and TRBJ1-3, with D unresolved. Germline loops: CDR1 MNHNS, CDR2 SASEGT. CDR3 length: 15 residues. V lost 0 bases to trimming and J lost 0 bases, with 6 bases between them. The CDR3, as DNA: TGTGCCAGCAGTGAAGCCCCTAGCTCTGGAAACACCATATATTTT. Translating gives CASSEAPSSGNTIYF.

The J gene is TRBJ1-1, the V gene TRBV25-1; D may be TRBD1 (6 bases). With 2 bases removed from V and 2 bases from J, the gap between germline ends came to 18 bases. Germline CDR1 reads MGHDK; CDR2 reads SYGVNS. This CDR3 region has 17 residues. CDR3 region: CASSEPDRGGRNTEAFF. The CDR3 coding sequence is TGTGCCAGCAGTGAACCCGACCGGGGGGGCCGTAACACTGAAGCTTTCTTT.

V is TRBV7-8 and J is TRBJ1-4; D is possibly TRBD1 (6 bases). Trimming removed 5 bases at V and 0 bases at J, with 16 bases between. The CDR3 spans 17 residues. CDR1 is SGHVS, CDR2 FQNEAQ, per germline. In DNA form, the CDR3 reads TGTGCCAGCAGCCCGGGGCGGGGGGCTTCAACTAATGAAAAACTGTTTTTT. This gives the protein CASSPGRGASTNEKLFF.